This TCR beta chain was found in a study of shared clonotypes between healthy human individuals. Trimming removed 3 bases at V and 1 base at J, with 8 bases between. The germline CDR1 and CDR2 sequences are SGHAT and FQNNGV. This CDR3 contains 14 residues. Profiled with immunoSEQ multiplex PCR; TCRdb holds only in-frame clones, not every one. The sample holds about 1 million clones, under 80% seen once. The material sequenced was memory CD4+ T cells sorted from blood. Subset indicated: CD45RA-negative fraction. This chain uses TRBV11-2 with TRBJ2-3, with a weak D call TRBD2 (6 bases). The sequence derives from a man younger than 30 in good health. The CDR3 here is CASSFGTRTDTQYF. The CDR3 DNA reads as TGTGCCAGCAGCTTTGGGACTCGCACAGATACGCAGTATTTT.